This T cell receptor beta chain was retrieved from a study of cytomegalovirus exposure and HLA in healthy donors. This PCR relied on a set of 60 Vbeta primers and 13 Jbeta primers. Original analysis: An analysis performed later counted 74 million or so unique TCR beta chains (roughly 10 million of them shared). Using immunoSEQ multiplex PCR, the repertoire was profiled, and TCRdb retains in-frame clones only, with some absent. For V, J and clone size, that table is used; D and trimming come from the DNA. The profile shows 150,000 to 160,000 clones, 70% to 80% of them singletons. Study-wide results and caveats: TCR beta V- and J-gene trimming was later associated with a missense DCLRE1C variant. Available immune exposure information covered CMV serostatus only.

Looked up from germline, CDR1 is SEHNR and CDR2 is FQNEAQ (reference sequence). This CDR3 comprises 18 residues. V lost 1 base to trimming and J lost 1 base, with 16 bases between them. Note on this clone: The target antigen is unknown.

The sequence derives from a man aged 25-45 years in good health and CMV-seronegative. The chain links TRBV7-9 to TRBJ2-2, with D possibly being TRBD2 (6 bases). The sample comprised PBMCs. CDR3 nucleotides: TGTGCCAGCAGCTTAGAGGGATTTAATAGCGGGAACACCGGGGAGCTGTTTTTT. It is translated as CASSLEGFNSGNTGELFF. Drawing the rest from reference TRBV7-9 and TRBJ2-2, the complete variable domain is DTGVSQNPRHKITKRGQNVTFRCDPISEHNRLYWYRQTLGQGPEFLTYFQNEAQLEKSRLLSDRFSAERPKGSFSTLEIQRTEQGDSAMYLCASSLEGFNSGNTGELFFGEGSRLTVL.